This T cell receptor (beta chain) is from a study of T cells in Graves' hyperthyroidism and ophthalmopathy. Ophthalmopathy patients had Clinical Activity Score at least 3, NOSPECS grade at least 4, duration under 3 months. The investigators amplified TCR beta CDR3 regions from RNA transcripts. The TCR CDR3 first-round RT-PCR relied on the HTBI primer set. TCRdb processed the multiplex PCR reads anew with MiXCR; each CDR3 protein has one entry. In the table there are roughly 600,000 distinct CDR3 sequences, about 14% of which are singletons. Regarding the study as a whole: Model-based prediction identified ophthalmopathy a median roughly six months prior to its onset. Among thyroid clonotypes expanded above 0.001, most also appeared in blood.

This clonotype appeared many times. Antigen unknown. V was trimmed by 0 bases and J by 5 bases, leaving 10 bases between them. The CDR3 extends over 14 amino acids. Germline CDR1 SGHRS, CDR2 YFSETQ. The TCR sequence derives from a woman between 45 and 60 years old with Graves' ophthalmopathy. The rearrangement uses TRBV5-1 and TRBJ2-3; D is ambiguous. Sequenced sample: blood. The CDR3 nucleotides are TGCGCCAGCAGCTTGGAGCAGGCCGGAGATACGCAGTATTTT. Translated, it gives CASSLEQAGDTQYF.